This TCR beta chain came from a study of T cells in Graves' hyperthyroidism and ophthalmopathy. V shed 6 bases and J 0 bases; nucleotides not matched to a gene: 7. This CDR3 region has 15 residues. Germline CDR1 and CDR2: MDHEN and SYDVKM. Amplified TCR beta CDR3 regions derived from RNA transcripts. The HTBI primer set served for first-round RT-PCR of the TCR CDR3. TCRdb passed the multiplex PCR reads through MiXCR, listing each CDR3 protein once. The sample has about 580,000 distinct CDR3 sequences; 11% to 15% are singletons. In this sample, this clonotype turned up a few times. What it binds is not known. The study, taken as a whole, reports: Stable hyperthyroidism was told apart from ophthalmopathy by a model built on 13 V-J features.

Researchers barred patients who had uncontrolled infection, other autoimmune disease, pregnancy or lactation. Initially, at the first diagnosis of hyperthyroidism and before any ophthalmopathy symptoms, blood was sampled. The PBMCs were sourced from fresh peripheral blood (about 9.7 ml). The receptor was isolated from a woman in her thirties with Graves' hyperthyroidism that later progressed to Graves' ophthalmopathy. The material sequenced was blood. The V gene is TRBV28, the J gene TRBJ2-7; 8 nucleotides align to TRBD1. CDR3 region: CASRTDRGFSYEQYF. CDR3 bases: TGTGCCAGCAGGACCGACAGGGGTTTCTCCTACGAGCAGTACTTC.